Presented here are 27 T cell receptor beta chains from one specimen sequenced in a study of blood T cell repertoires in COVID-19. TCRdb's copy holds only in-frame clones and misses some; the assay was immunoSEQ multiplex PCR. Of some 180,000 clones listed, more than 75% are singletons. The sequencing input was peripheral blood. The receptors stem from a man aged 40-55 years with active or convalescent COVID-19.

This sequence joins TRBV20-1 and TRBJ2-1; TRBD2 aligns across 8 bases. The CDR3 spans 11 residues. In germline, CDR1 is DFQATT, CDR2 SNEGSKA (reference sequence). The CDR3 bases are TGCATGTTAGCGGGGTCGGTCGAGCAGTTCTTC. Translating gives CMLAGSVEQFF.

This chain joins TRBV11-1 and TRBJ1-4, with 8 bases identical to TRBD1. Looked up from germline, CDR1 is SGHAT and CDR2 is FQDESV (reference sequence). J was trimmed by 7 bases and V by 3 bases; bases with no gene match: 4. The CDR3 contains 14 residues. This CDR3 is CASSLKTGVEKLFF. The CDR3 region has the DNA TGTGCCAGCAGCTTGAAGACAGGGGTTGAAAAACTGTTTTTT.

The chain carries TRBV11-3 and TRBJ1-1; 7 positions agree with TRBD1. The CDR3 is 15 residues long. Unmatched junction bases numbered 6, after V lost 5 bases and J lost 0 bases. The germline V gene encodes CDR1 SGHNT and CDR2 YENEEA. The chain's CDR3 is CASSPRQGLNTEAFF. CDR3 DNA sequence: TGTGCCAGCAGCCCGCGACAGGGTTTGAACACTGAAGCTTTCTTT.

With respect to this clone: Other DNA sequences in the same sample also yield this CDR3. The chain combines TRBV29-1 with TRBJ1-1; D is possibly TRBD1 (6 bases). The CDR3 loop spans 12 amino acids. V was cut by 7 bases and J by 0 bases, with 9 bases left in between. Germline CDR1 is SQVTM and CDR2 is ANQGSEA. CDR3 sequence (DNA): TGCAGCGGCGGACAGATGAACACTGAAGCTTTCTTT. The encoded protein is CSGGQMNTEAFF.

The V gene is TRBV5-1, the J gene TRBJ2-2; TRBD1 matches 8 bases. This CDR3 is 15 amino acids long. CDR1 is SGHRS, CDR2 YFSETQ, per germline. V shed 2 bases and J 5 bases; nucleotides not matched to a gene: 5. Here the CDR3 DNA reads TGCGCCAGCAGCTTTACAGGGGGGTTTACCGGGGAGCTGTTTTTT. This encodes CASSFTGGFTGELFF.

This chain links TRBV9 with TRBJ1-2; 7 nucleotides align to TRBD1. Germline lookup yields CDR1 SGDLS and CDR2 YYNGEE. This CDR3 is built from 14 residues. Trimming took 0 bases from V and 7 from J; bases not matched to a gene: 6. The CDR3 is CASSVVGTASGYTF. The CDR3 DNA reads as TGTGCCAGCAGCGTAGTAGGGACAGCATCTGGCTACACCTTC.

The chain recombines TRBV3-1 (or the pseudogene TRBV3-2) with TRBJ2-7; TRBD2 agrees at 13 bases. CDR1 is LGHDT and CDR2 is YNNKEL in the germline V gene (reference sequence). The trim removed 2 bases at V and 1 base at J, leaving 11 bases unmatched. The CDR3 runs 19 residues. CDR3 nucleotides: TGTGCCAGCAGCCAACCAAGAACTAGCGGGAGGGCGGTTTCCTACGAGCAGTACTTC. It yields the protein CASSQPRTSGRAVSYEQYF.

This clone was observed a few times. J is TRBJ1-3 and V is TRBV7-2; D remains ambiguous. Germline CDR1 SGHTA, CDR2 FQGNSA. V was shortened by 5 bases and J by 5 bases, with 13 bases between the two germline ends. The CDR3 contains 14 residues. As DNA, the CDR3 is TGTGCCAGCAGCAGCCTTGGTTCACGAAACACCATATATTTT. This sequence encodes CASSSLGSRNTIYF.

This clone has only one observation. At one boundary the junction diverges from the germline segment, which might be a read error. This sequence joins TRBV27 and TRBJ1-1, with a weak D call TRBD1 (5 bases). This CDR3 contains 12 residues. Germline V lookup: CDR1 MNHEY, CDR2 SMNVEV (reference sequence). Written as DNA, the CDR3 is TGTGCCAGCAGTAAAGTCCAGGGCTTTACTTCCTTT. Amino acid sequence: CASSKVQGFTSF.

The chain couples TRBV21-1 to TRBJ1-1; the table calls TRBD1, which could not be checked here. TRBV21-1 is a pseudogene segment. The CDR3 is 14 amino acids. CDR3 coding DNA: TGTGCCAGCAGCACCTCCCTAGGGGGCACTGAAGCTTTCTTT. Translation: CASSTSLGGTEAFF.

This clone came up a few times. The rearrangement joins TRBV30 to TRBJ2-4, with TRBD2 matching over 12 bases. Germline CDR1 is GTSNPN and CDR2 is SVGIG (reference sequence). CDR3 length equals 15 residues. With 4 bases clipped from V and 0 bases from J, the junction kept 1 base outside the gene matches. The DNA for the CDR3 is TGTGCCTGGATGACTAGCGGGAGAGCCAAAAACATTCAGTACTTC. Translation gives CAWMTSGRAKNIQYF.

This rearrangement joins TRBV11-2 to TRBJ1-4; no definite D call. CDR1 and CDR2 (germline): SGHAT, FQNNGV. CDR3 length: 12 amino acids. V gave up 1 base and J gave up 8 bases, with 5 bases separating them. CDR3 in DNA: TGTGCCAGCAGCTTAGTATCCGAAAAACTGTTTTTT. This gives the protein CASSLVSEKLFF. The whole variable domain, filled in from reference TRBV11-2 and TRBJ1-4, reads EAGVAQSPRYKIIEKRQSVAFWCNPISGHATLYWYQQILGQGPKLLIQFQNNGVVDDSQLPKDRFSAERLKGVDSTLKIQPAKLEDSAVYLCASSLVSEKLFFGSGTQLSVL.

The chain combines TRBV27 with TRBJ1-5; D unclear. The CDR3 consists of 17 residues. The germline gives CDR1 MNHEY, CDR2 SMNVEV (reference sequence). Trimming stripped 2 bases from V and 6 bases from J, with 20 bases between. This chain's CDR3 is CASSLPERRVLFQPQHF. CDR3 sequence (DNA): TGTGCCAGCAGTTTACCGGAAAGGAGGGTGCTCTTTCAGCCCCAGCATTTT.

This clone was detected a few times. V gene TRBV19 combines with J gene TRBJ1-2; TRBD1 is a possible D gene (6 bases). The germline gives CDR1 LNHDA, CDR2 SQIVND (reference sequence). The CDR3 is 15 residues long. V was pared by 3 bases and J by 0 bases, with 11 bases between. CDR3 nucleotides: TGTGCCAGTAGTATGCAGGGGAAAGCTAACTATGGCTACACCTTC. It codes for CASSMQGKANYGYTF. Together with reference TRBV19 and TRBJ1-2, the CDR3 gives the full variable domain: DGGITQSPKYLFRKEGQNVTLSCEQNLNHDAMYWYRQDPGQGLRLIYYSQIVNDFQKGDIAEGYSVSREKKESFPLTVTSAQKNPTAFYLCASSMQGKANYGYTFGSGTRLTVV.

In DNA, the CDR3 is TGTGCCAGCATTGAGGGGGACAAGGGATATAATTCACCCCTCCACTTT. It specifies CASIEGDKGYNSPLHF. The chain links TRBV27 to TRBJ1-6; D is perhaps TRBD1 (6 bases). Between the trimmed V and J ends, which lost 7 bases and 4 bases, there was a span of 17 bases. The CDR3 is made up of 16 amino acids. Germline assignment: CDR1 MNHEY and CDR2 SMNVEV (reference sequence).

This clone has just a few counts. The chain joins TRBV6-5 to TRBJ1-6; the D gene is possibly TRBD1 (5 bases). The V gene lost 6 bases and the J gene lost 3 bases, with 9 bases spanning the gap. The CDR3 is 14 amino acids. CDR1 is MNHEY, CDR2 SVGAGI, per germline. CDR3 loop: CASRQGDYNSPLHF. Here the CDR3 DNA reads TGTGCCAGCAGGCAGGGTGACTATAATTCACCCCTCCACTTT.

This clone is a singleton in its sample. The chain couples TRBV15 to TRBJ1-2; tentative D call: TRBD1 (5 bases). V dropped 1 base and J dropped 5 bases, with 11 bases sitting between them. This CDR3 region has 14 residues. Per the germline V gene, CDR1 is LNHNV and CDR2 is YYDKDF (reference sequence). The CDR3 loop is CATSRVGGGYGYTF. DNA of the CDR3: TGTGCCACCAGCAGAGTGGGGGGTGGGTATGGCTACACCTTC.

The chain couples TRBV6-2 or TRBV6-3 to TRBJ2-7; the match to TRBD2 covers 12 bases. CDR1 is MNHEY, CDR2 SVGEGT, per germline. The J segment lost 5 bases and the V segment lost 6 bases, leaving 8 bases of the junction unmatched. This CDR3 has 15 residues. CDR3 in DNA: TGTGCCAGCAGCCGACTAGCGGGAGATAGCAACGAGCAGTACTTC. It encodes CASSRLAGDSNEQYF.

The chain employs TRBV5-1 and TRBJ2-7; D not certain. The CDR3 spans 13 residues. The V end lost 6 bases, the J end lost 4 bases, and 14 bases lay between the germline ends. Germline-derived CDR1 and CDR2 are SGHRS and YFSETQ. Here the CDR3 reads CASTLVSGYEQYF. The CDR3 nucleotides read TGCGCCAGCACGTTAGTATCTGGTTACGAGCAGTACTTC.

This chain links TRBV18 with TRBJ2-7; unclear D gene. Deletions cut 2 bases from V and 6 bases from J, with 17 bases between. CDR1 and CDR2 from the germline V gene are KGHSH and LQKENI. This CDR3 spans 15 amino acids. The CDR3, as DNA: TGTGCCAGCTCACCATATGCGGTTATTGAACGCGAGCAGTACTTC. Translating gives CASSPYAVIEREQYF.

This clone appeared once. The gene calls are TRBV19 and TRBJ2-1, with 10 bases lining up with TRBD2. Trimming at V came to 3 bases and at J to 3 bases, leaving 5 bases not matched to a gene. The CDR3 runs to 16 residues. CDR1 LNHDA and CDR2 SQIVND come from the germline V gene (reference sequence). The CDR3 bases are TGTGCCAGTAGTATCCTAGCGGGAGAGGTCTACAATGAGCAGTTCTTC. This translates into CASSILAGEVYNEQFF.

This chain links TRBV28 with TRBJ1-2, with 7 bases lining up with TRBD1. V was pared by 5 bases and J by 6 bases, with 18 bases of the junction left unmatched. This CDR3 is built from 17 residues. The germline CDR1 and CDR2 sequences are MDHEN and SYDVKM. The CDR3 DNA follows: TGTGCCAGCAGTCTACTGGCTCGTTTAAAAGGGGGCCATGGCTACACCTTC. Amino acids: CASSLLARLKGGHGYTF.

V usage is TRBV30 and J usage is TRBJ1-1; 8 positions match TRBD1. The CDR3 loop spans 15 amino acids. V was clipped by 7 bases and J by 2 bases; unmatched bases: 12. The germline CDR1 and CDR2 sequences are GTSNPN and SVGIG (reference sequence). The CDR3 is CASQLGDRNNTEAFF. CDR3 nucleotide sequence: TGTGCCTCACAACTCGGGGACAGGAATAACACTGAAGCTTTCTTT.

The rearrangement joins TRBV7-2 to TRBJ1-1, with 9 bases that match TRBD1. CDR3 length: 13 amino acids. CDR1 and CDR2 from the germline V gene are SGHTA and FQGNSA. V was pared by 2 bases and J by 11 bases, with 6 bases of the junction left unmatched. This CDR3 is CASSLKRDRVAFF. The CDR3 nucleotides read TGTGCCAGCAGCTTAAAAAGGGACAGGGTGGCTTTCTTT.

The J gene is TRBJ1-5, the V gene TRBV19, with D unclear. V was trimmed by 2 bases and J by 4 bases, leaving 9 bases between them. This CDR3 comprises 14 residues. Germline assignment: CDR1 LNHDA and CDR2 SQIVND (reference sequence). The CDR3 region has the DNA TGTGCCAGTAGTATATCGGTGTTGAATCAGCCCCAGCATTTT. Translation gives CASSISVLNQPQHF.

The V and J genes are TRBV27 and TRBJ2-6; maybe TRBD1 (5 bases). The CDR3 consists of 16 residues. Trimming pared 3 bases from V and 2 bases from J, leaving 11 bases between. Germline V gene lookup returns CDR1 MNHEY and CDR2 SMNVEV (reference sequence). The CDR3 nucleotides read TGTGCCAGCAGTTTGTGGGGCTCCGCTGGGGCCAACGTCCTGACTTTC. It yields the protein CASSLWGSAGANVLTF.

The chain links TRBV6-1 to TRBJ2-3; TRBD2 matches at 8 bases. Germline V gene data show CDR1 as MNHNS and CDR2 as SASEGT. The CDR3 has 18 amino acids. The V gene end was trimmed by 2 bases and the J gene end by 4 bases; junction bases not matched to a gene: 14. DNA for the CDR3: TGTGCCAGCAGTGAAAAAGTGAGGCGGAAAGCGGGAGCAGATACGCAGTATTTT. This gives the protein CASSEKVRRKAGADTQYF.